These 13 T cell receptor beta chains share one sample of origin, sequenced in a study of vaccination effects on CD4 cells after COVID-19. Assay: immunoSEQ multiplex PCR; the TCRdb copy retains only in-frame clones and omits some. The sample records about 50,000 clones, 65% to 80% being singletons. CD4+ T cells specific for antigen were expanded with viral peptide pools by the ViraFEST assay before sequencing. Following an approximately 10-day culture, CD4+ T cells were purified. It was two doses of either the BNT162b2 or mRNA-1273 vaccine that participants received. These receptors' antigens are unknown. Sequences were derived from CD4+ T cells from PBMCs cultured with HCoV-OC43 spike peptides, sampled after COVID-19 vaccination. The subset is: HCoV-OC43 spike overlapping peptide pool stimulation. The source of these receptors is a human donor who received a COVID-19 vaccine.

This clone came up once. This chain connects TRBV6-5 to TRBJ2-3; D perhaps matches TRBD1 (5 bases). CDR3 length: 15 amino acids. The germline V and J ends were trimmed by 5 bases and 2 bases, with 14 bases remaining between them. Germline values: CDR1 MNHEY, CDR2 SVGAGI. The CDR3 coding sequence is TGTGCCAGCAGTCGTTCAGGGATCCTCACAGATACGCAGTATTTT. Translated, it gives CASSRSGILTDTQYF.

The chain combines TRBV14 with TRBJ1-1, with 9 bases fitting TRBD1. J was trimmed by 6 bases and V by 4 bases; bases with no gene match: 15. Germline V lookup: CDR1 SGHDN, CDR2 FVKESK. The CDR3 loop spans 17 amino acids. The CDR3, as DNA: TGTGCCAGCAGCCCCGTCCCGGGACAGGGAAAGTCAGCTGAAGCTTTCTTT. Amino acid sequence: CASSPVPGQGKSAEAFF.

CDR3 in amino acids: CASRTGTRNEKLFF. CDR3 bases: TGTGCCAGCAGAACCGGGACAAGAAATGAAAAACTGTTTTTT. The chain combines TRBV11-2 with TRBJ1-4, with D possibly matching TRBD1 (6 bases). V was clipped by 6 bases and J by 5 bases, with 13 bases between them. CDR1 and CDR2 (germline): SGHAT, FQNNGV. This CDR3 contains 14 residues.

This clone was observed a single time. This chain links TRBV29-1 with TRBJ2-2; weak D call: TRBD2 (6 bases). This CDR3 contains 14 residues. Looked up from germline, CDR1 is SQVTM and CDR2 is ANQGSEA. V was pared by 4 bases and J by 4 bases, with 13 bases between. This CDR3 reads CSVGSGAGTGELFF. DNA for the CDR3: TGCAGCGTTGGCTCGGGAGCGGGCACCGGGGAGCTGTTTTTT.

This clone was found once. The chain carries TRBV29-1 and TRBJ2-7; 14 positions match TRBD2. V was clipped by 4 bases and J by 3 bases; unmatched bases: 11. The germline CDR1 and CDR2 sequences are SQVTM and ANQGSEA. The CDR3 has 17 amino acids. CDR3 in DNA: TGCAGCGTTGTAGGGTTGGGACTAGCGGGAGCGGGCTACGAGCAGTACTTC. Amino acids: CSVVGLGLAGAGYEQYF.

This clone came up once. This chain connects TRBV6-5 to TRBJ1-1; tentatively, D is TRBD1 (5 bases). This CDR3 spans 15 amino acids. The V and J ends lost 0 bases and 1 base respectively, with 9 bases between them. From germline, CDR1 is MNHEY and CDR2 SVGAGI. The CDR3 sequence is CASSYSGTANTEAFF. CDR3 DNA: TGTGCCAGCAGTTACTCCGGGACGGCGAACACTGAAGCTTTCTTT.

The chain uses TRBV12-3 or TRBV12-4 and TRBJ2-7; D gene unclear. V was trimmed by 5 bases and J by 0 bases, leaving 2 bases between them. CDR3 length: 11 amino acids. The CDR3 DNA follows: TGTGCCAGCAGTCCCTCCTACGAGCAGTACTTC. This gives the protein CASSPSYEQYF.

V and J are TRBV6-5 and TRBJ2-1; possible D gene TRBD2, 6 bases. V shed 2 bases and J shed 0 bases, with 8 bases lying between them. Per the germline V gene, CDR1 is MNHEY and CDR2 is SVGAGI. This CDR3 contains 15 residues. This CDR3 reads CASSYRGDSYNEQFF. The DNA of the CDR3 is TGTGCCAGCAGTTACCGCGGGGACTCCTACAATGAGCAGTTCTTC.

The chain uses TRBV5-1 and TRBJ2-2; 10 nucleotides line up with TRBD2. CDR1 is SGHRS and CDR2 is YFSETQ in the germline V gene. V dropped 0 bases and J dropped 2; count of bases not matched to a gene: 4. This CDR3 has 17 residues. The CDR3 here is CASSLASGGRNTGELFF. CDR3 bases: TGCGCCAGCAGCTTGGCTAGCGGGGGCCGAAACACCGGGGAGCTGTTTTTT.

This clone was detected only once. The junction departs from the called germline gene at one end, perhaps through a read error. This chain uses TRBV10-3 with TRBJ2-5, with D maybe TRBD2 (5 bases). There are 13 residues in the CDR3. Germline V CDR1 and CDR2: ENHRY, SYGVKD. CDR3 bases: TGTGCCATCAATGAGGGCTACGCAGAGACCCAGTACTTC. This encodes CAINEGYAETQYF.

The chain joins TRBV7-7 to TRBJ2-7; TRBD1 might be the D (6 bases). There are 13 residues in the CDR3. The V end was cut by 4 bases, the J end by 6 bases, with 13 bases between. Germline lookup yields CDR1 SSHAT and CDR2 FNYEAQ (reference sequence). CDR3 loop: CASSSQQGSEQYF. CDR3 sequence (DNA): TGTGCCAGCAGCTCCCAACAGGGTTCCGAGCAGTACTTC.

The rearrangement uses TRBV7-9 and TRBJ2-7, with a possible D match to TRBD1 (5 bases). The CDR3 extends over 16 amino acids. The V end lost 5 bases, the J end lost 0 bases, and 17 bases lay between the germline ends. Germline values: CDR1 SEHNR, CDR2 FQNEAQ (reference sequence). The CDR3 spells CASSPLWGSTSYEQYF. CDR3 in DNA: TGTGCCAGCAGCCCTCTCTGGGGCTCGACCTCCTACGAGCAGTACTTC.

This clone was seen a few times. V gene TRBV10-1 combines with J gene TRBJ2-3; 13 bases fit TRBD2. From germline, CDR1 is WNHNN and CDR2 SYGVQD (reference sequence). The CDR3 has 16 residues. V shed 6 bases and J 2 bases; nucleotides not matched to a gene: 5. The DNA of the CDR3 is TGCGCCAGCAGGGCCGGACTAGCGGGGGCCACAGATACGCAGTATTTT. Protein: CASRAGLAGATDTQYF.